Sequencing of this T cell receptor beta chain was carried out in a study of shared clonotypes between healthy human individuals. In the naive CD8 group, cells lacked CD45RO and were positively selected for CCR7, so terminally differentiated effector memory CD45RA+ cells were left out. Sequenced by immunoSEQ multiplex PCR; TCRdb stores in-frame clones only, minus some. The profile covers some 630,000 clones, with roughly 96% appearing a single time and about 0.12% taken by the ten largest. The receptor was derived from a woman aged 25 to 45 in good health. What was sequenced was naive CD8+ T cells sorted from blood.

CDR3 sequence (DNA): TGTGCCAGCAGTGACTCGGGGACTAATGAAAAACTGTTTTTT. Translated: CASSDSGTNEKLFF. The chain carries TRBV6-1 and TRBJ1-4; D uncertain. The CDR3 sequence is 14 residues long. The V gene's germline CDR1 is MNHNS and CDR2 SASEGT. V lost 3 bases to trimming and J lost 2 bases, with 7 bases between them.